This is a list of T cell receptor beta chains from one sample in a study of immune aging and cytomegalovirus after organ transplant. MiXCR, run by TCRdb on the single-cell sequencing reads, gives a single entry per CDR3 protein. Here the sample spans about 21,000 distinct CDR3 sequences, more than 35% being singletons. For these receptors, no antigen is known. Source: CMV peptide-activated CD4+ and CD8+ T cells sorted from blood, taken at five time points, pooled. Receptors were obtained from a female donor who had a heart transplant and CMV viremia. CDR3s include the opening cysteine and the closing phenylalanine or tryptophan. D genes are given only for firm matches. Clone size is stated in some rows and not others, as once, few, many or a class when expanded.

D gene	V gene	J gene	clone size	CDR3 protein	CDR3 DNA
TRBD1	TRBV27	TRBJ2-5	medium-sized	CASSPSGTGAQETQYF	TGTGCCAGCAGTCCATCCGGGACAGGGGCCCAAGAGACCCAGTACTTC
NA	TRBV11-3	TRBJ2-1	medium-sized	CASSSITNEQFF	TGTGCCAGCAGTTCCATCACAAATGAGCAGTTCTTC
NA	TRBV7-2	TRBJ2-5	NA	CASSLDRQFQETQYF	TGTGCCAGCAGCTTAGACCGGCAGTTTCAAGAGACCCAGTACTTC
TRBD1	TRBV5-4	TRBJ2-2	NA	CASSWGQGGTGELFF	TGTGCCAGCAGCTGGGGACAGGGAGGCACCGGGGAGCTGTTTTTT
NA	TRBV13	TRBJ2-7	NA	CASSRRSSYEQYF	TGTGCCAGCAGCCGTCGGAGCTCCTACGAGCAGTACTTC
NA	TRBV7-7	TRBJ2-2	many	CASGKGGGELFF	TGTGCCAGCGGGAAGGGGGGCGGGGAGCTGTTTTTT
NA	TRBV20-1	TRBJ2-3	NA	CSAKDSTDTQYF	TGCAGTGCTAAGGACAGCACAGATACGCAGTATTTT
NA	TRBV11-2	TRBJ2-7	NA	CASSRYEQYF	TGTGCCAGCAGCCGCTACGAGCAGTACTTC
NA	TRBV25-1	TRBJ1-1	many	CASRNNRNTEAFF	TGTGCCAGCAGAAACAACAGAAACACTGAAGCTTTCTTT
TRBD1	TRBV20-1	TRBJ1-1	medium-sized	CSARGAGQGDHTEAFF	TGCAGTGCTAGAGGGGCGGGACAGGGTGACCACACTGAAGCTTTCTTT
TRBD1	TRBV15	TRBJ1-2	NA	CATSRRSGQGGNYGYTF	TGTGCCACCAGCAGAAGAAGCGGACAGGGAGGTAACTATGGCTACACCTTC
TRBD1	TRBV7-8	TRBJ2-2	NA	CASSGRTGGNTGELFF	TGTGCCAGCAGCGGGCGGACAGGGGGAAACACCGGGGAGCTGTTTTTT
NA	TRBV9	TRBJ1-3	NA	CASSVGEVAGNTIYF	TGTGCCAGCAGCGTAGGTGAAGTGGCTGGAAACACCATATATTTT
TRBD1	TRBV5-1	TRBJ2-7	few	CASSLADQYRGKNF	TGCGCCAGCAGCTTGGCGGATCAGTACAGGGGAAAAAACTTC
TRBD2	TRBV11-2	TRBJ2-2	NA	CASSSGLAGGELFF	TGTGCCAGCAGCTCAGGACTAGCGGGAGGGGAGCTGTTTTTT
TRBD1	TRBV29-1	TRBJ2-7	few	CSVGWDSHGVQYF	TGCAGCGTTGGCTGGGACAGCCACGGGGTGCAGTACTTC
TRBD2	TRBV6-2/TRBV6-3	TRBJ2-7	NA	CASRESGRPSYEQYF	TGTGCCAGCAGGGAAAGCGGGAGACCCTCCTACGAGCAGTACTTC
NA	TRBV12-3/TRBV12-4	TRBJ2-1	NA	CASSFQHAEQFF	TGTGCCAGCAGTTTCCAGCACGCTGAGCAGTTCTTC
NA	TRBV18	TRBJ2-1	NA	CASSRTWGGIAEQFF	TGTGCCAGCTCACGCACCTGGGGTGGGATAGCTGAGCAGTTCTTC
NA	TRBV6-6	TRBJ1-1	few	CASSYFAEEAFF	TGTGCCAGCAGTTACTTTGCCGAGGAAGCTTTCTTT
TRBD1	TRBV11-2	TRBJ2-2	few	CASSGTGGTGELFF	TGTGCCAGCAGCGGGACAGGGGGCACCGGGGAGCTGTTTTTT
TRBD1	TRBV12-3/TRBV12-4	TRBJ2-5	NA	CASSKGTGKETQYF	TGTGCCAGCAGTAAGGGGACAGGGAAAGAGACCCAGTACTTC
NA	TRBV12-3/TRBV12-4	TRBJ2-2	many	CASTMNRVNTGELFF	TGTGCCAGCACCATGAACAGGGTCAACACCGGGGAGCTGTTTTTT
NA	TRBV3-1	TRBJ2-2	NA	CASANTGELFF	TGTGCCAGCGCGAACACCGGGGAGCTGTTTTTT
NA	TRBV27	TRBJ1-1	NA	CASKIHTEAFF	TGTGCCAGCAAAATACACACTGAAGCTTTCTTT
NA	TRBV19	TRBJ1-5	many	CASSMWDSDQPQHF	TGTGCCAGTAGTATGTGGGATTCCGATCAGCCCCAGCATTTT
NA	TRBV7-2	TRBJ2-1	few	CASSLGALREQFF	TGTGCCAGCAGCTTAGGGGCTCTTAGGGAGCAGTTCTTC
NA	TRBV5-1	TRBJ1-3	NA	CASSLEAGASSGNTIYF	TGCGCCAGCAGCTTGGAGGCAGGTGCGTCTTCTGGAAACACCATATATTTT
NA	TRBV7-6	TRBJ2-7	few	CASSLGAGPNYEQYF	TGTGCCAGCAGCTTAGGGGCAGGGCCGAACTACGAGCAGTACTTC
NA	TRBV4-1	TRBJ2-1	NA	CASSLVEIGGPGNEQFF	TGCGCCAGCAGCCTCGTAGAGATAGGGGGGCCGGGGAATGAGCAGTTCTTC
TRBD2	TRBV6-5	TRBJ2-3	once	CASSYARSSGRLNTQYF	TGTGCCAGCAGTTACGCGCGGTCTAGCGGGAGGCTGAATACGCAGTATTTT
TRBD1	TRBV9	TRBJ1-2	NA	CASSDGQGVFGYTF	TGTGCCAGCAGTGACGGACAGGGTGTTTTTGGCTACACCTTC
NA	TRBV29-1	TRBJ2-4	few	CSVEVNRENIQYF	TGCAGCGTTGAGGTTAACAGGGAAAACATTCAGTACTTC
TRBD1	TRBV12-3/TRBV12-4	TRBJ2-1	once	CASSFIGTGGSYNEQFF	TGTGCCAGCAGTTTTATAGGGACAGGGGGGTCCTACAATGAGCAGTTCTTC
NA	TRBV6-1	TRBJ1-2	few	CANGLGDGYTF	TGTGCCAACGGCTTAGGAGATGGCTACACCTTC
TRBD2	TRBV28	TRBJ2-4	medium-sized	CASSLGAGGENIQYF	TGTGCCAGCAGTTTGGGAGCGGGAGGAGAAAACATTCAGTACTTC
NA	TRBV11-2	TRBJ2-3	few	CASSSLDLALGADTQYF	TGTGCCAGCAGCTCCCTTGATCTGGCACTGGGGGCAGATACGCAGTATTTT
NA	TRBV10-1	TRBJ2-1	many	CASSPKRVHEQFF	TGCGCCAGCTCCCCGAAAAGGGTGCATGAGCAGTTCTTC
NA	TRBV27	TRBJ2-1	NA	CASSKSGTLHEQFF	TGTGCCAGCAGCAAATCCGGGACCCTTCATGAGCAGTTCTTC
TRBD2	TRBV5-4	TRBJ2-5	NA	CASSSWTSGGSGELPAETQYF	TGTGCCAGCAGCTCCTGGACTAGCGGGGGGTCCGGAGAGCTCCCAGCGGAGACCCAGTACTTC
NA	TRBV4-3	TRBJ2-2	few	CASSQEVAGSGTGELFF	TGCGCCAGCAGCCAAGAGGTAGCAGGGTCTGGAACCGGGGAGCTGTTTTTT
NA	TRBV29-1	TRBJ1-3	NA	CSVVGLLSGNTIYF	TGCAGCGTTGTTGGCCTACTCTCTGGAAACACCATATATTTT
NA	TRBV28	TRBJ1-6	NA	CASSLGGQLYSPLHF	TGTGCCAGCAGTTTGGGGGGTCAGCTATACTCACCCCTCCACTTT
NA	TRBV24-1	TRBJ2-5	NA	CATSDPPERFMSETQYF	TGTGCCACCAGTGATCCCCCAGAACGATTCATGTCGGAGACCCAGTACTTC
NA	TRBV20-1	TRBJ2-3	medium-sized	CSALTAGGATDTQYF	TGCAGTGCTCTGACCGCAGGGGGGGCCACAGATACGCAGTATTTT
NA	TRBV12-3/TRBV12-4	TRBJ1-2	many	CASSSHQITGYTF	TGTGCCAGCAGTTCACACCAAATTACGGGCTACACCTTC
NA	TRBV27	TRBJ2-7	many	CASSLYPGQGYEQYF	TGTGCCAGCAGCCTATATCCGGGACAAGGCTACGAGCAGTACTTC
NA	TRBV27	TRBJ1-2	NA	CASRGRETMRYTF	TGTGCCAGCAGGGGCAGGGAAACTATGCGCTACACCTTC
TRBD1	TRBV24-1	TRBJ2-1	many	CATSDRTGPYNEQFF	TGTGCCACCAGTGATAGGACAGGGCCCTACAATGAGCAGTTCTTC
TRBD2	TRBV6-6	TRBJ2-2	NA	CASRKTSGKGGELFF	TGTGCCAGCAGAAAAACTAGCGGGAAGGGCGGGGAGCTGTTTTTT